These T cell receptor beta chains were read from a single sample in a study of CD8 T cells in Susac syndrome. MiXCR, run by TCRdb on the immunoSEQ multiplex PCR reads, gives a single entry per CDR3 protein. The table lists around 280,000 distinct CDR3 sequences, approximately 90% of them singletons. The sample comprised CD4+ T cells from PBMCs. The receptors shown here come from a human donor with multiple sclerosis. Both conserved end residues are part of each CDR3. Clone size, where shown, is once, few, many, or a class for clones that have expanded.

TRBJ1-4,TRBV7-9,-,CASSFKGRATNEKLFF
TRBJ2-5,TRBV30,-,CAWIPGGEEETQYF
TRBJ1-4,TRBV7-2,-,CASSTSGRTNEKLFF
TRBJ2-7,TRBV7-6,-,CASSISPAAPSYEQYF
TRBJ1-1,TRBV27,-,CASRTDRGRMNTEAFF
TRBJ2-3,TRBV9,-,CASSPRTLGDGTDTQYF
TRBJ2-7,TRBV29-1,few,CSVEGETGKGPTYEQYF
TRBJ2-2,TRBV12-3/TRBV12-4,-,CASSPQLLANTGELFF
TRBJ2-7,TRBV6-2/TRBV6-3,-,CASSSDTGKGGGEQYF
TRBJ1-1,TRBV7-9,-,CASSRQTLNTEAFF
TRBJ1-1,TRBV7-9,-,CASSLLDTAEAFF
TRBJ2-7,TRBV14,-,CASSLQGAGGYEQYF
TRBJ2-7,TRBV7-3,-,CASSLPTSGPGGSLSYEQYF
TRBJ2-5,TRBV12-3/TRBV12-4,-,CASSSGGGVDSETQYF
TRBJ2-2,TRBV3-1,few,CASSPGYTGELFF
TRBJ2-1,TRBV2,-,CASTPKRESSYNEQFF
TRBJ1-1,TRBV7-2,-,CASSLYVQNTEAFF
TRBJ1-6,TRBV20-1,-,CSARARDSSYNSPLHF